This T cell receptor (beta chain) derives from a study of OX40 agonist ivuxolimab in advanced cancers. For the study at large: Patients took ivuxolimab, an agonistic anti-OX40 (CD134) antibody. Every patient in dose escalation had hepatocellular carcinoma, melanoma, renal cell or head and neck cancer. Participants, 82.7% male, averaged roughly 60 years of age, ranging from 23 to 79. Three patients got partial responses; one had hepatocellular carcinoma and two had cutaneous melanoma.

This clone was recorded a few times. TCRdb's table, derived via immunoSEQ multiplex PCR, lists solely in-frame clones and lacks some. The data show about 43,000 clones, about 80% seen once. Trimming removed 0 bases from V and 9 bases from J, with 9 bases in between. The germline CDR1 and CDR2 sequences are MNHEY and SVGAGI. There are 14 residues in the CDR3. Here the sequenced sample was CD4+ or CD8+ T cells sorted from blood, taken in a trial of the OX40 agonist ivuxolimab. The chain uses TRBV6-5 and TRBJ1-6; no firm D call. The sequence derives from an adult with an advanced solid tumor such as melanoma, head and neck, liver or kidney cancer. CDR3 sequence (DNA): TGTGCCAGCAGTTACTCGGCCCCAGTTTCACCCCTCCACTTT. This sequence encodes CASSYSAPVSPLHF.